A selection of T cell receptor beta chains follows, all from one sample in a study of blood T cell repertoires in COVID-19. Repertoires were generated with immunoSEQ multiplex PCR, while TCRdb's copy carries only in-frame clones and drops some. The sample has about 300,000 clones, roughly nine tenths seen once. What was sequenced was PBMCs or T cells enriched from blood (not recorded which). These TCRs come from a woman younger than 45 who had recovered from COVID-19. Each CDR3 is given without its conserved first and last residue.

ASSERQAYNEQF,TRBV6-1,TRBJ2-1
ASTGLQETQY,TRBV6-5,TRBJ2-5
ASSTGEPLH,TRBV2,TRBJ1-6
ASSRQGTGNTIY,TRBV19,TRBJ1-3
AWNHGGYGYT,TRBV30,TRBJ1-2
ASRPTSGGYNEQF,TRBV7-8,TRBJ2-1
ASSASGGRTDTQY,TRBV21-1,TRBJ2-3
ASSQLFETQY,TRBV12-3/TRBV12-4,TRBJ2-5
ASSLRQGQTYEQY,TRBV6-6,TRBJ2-7
ASRETGGVTEAF,TRBV19,TRBJ1-1
ASSLARSAEAF,TRBV7-9,TRBJ1-1
ASSDGQRTYEQY,TRBV2,TRBJ2-7
ASSPTPGTANYGYT,TRBV18,TRBJ1-2
ASSQDRGGPNYGYT,TRBV4-1,TRBJ1-2
ASSFPGGHPDTQY,TRBV11-2,TRBJ2-3
ASSFLQGEGGTEAF,TRBV5-5,TRBJ1-1
AISGQGNNSPLH,TRBV10-3,TRBJ1-6
ASSRDILSYGYT,TRBV2,TRBJ1-2
ASSLTGPSSGNTIY,TRBV7-2,TRBJ1-3
ASSVGGGLYEQY,TRBV11-2,TRBJ2-7
ASSKGPHRGNQPQH,TRBV21-1,TRBJ1-5
ASSLGSGGSGNTIY,TRBV7-6,TRBJ1-3